This T cell receptor beta chain was found in a study of OX40 agonist ivuxolimab in advanced cancers. Looking at the study overall: The treatment was a fully human IgG2 OX40 agonist, ivuxolimab. The eligibility criteria allowed prior anti-PD-1, anti-PD-L1 or anti-CTLA-4 therapy, and about 40% had some. Three patients had partial responses: one hepatocellular carcinoma, two cutaneous melanoma. Study conclusions and caveats: The study found that CD8+ T cells averaged more expanded clones than CD4+.

The repertoire was sequenced with immunoSEQ multiplex PCR; TCRdb's copy has only in-frame clones and lacks some. The repertoire has about 62,000 clones, 88% of them found once; the top ten carry approximately 0.3%. This clone has just a few counts. Its target is unknown. Germline V gives CDR1 MNHEY, CDR2 SVGAGI. V lost 6 bases and J 7 bases, leaving 19 bases between the germline ends. The CDR3 is 15 residues long. The rearrangement joins TRBV6-5 to TRBJ2-1; weak D call: TRBD2 (6 bases). The sequence derives from an adult with an advanced solid tumor such as melanoma, head and neck, liver or kidney cancer. The sequencing used CD4+ or CD8+ T cells sorted from blood, collected in a trial of the OX40 agonist ivuxolimab. CDR3: CASRGTGAGSNEQFF. CDR3 nucleotide sequence: TGTGCCAGCAGGGGGACGGGAGCCGGATCGAATGAGCAGTTCTTC.